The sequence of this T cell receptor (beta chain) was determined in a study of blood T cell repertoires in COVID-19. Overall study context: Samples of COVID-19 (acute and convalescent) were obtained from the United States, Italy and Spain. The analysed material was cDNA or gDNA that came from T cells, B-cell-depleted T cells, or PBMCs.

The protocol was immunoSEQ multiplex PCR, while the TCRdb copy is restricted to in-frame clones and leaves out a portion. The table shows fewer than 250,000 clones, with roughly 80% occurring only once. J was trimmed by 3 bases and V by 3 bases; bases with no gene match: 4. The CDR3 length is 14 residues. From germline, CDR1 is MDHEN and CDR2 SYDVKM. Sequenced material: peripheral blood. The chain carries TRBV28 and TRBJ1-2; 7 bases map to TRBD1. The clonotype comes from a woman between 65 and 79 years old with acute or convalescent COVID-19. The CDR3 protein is CASSLTGSDYGYTF. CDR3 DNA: TGTGCCAGCAGTTTGACAGGGTCGGACTATGGCTACACCTTC.